This T cell receptor beta chain was found in a study of cytomegalovirus exposure and HLA in healthy donors. Assay: immunoSEQ multiplex PCR; the TCRdb copy retains only in-frame clones and omits some. The table lists about 110,000 clones, approximately 94% of them singletons. From germline, CDR1 is LNHDA and CDR2 SQIVND (reference sequence). The CDR3 contains 15 residues. V was clipped by 3 bases and J by 3 bases, with 15 bases between them. Comment on this clone: Its cognate antigen is unknown.

A 120-subject validation cohort, separate from the roughly 670-subject first cohort, supplied the donors. General study points: Cytomegalovirus status was reportedly diagnosed by the classifier with high specificity and sensitivity.

The rearrangement joins TRBV19 to TRBJ2-7, with D possibly being TRBD2 (5 bases). Material for sequencing was PBMCs. This clonotype originated in a woman between 18 and 30 years old in good health and CMV-seronegative. The CDR3 protein is CASSIVGDVNYEQYF. Here the CDR3 DNA reads TGTGCCAGTAGTATTGTGGGAGACGTTAACTACGAGCAGTACTTC.